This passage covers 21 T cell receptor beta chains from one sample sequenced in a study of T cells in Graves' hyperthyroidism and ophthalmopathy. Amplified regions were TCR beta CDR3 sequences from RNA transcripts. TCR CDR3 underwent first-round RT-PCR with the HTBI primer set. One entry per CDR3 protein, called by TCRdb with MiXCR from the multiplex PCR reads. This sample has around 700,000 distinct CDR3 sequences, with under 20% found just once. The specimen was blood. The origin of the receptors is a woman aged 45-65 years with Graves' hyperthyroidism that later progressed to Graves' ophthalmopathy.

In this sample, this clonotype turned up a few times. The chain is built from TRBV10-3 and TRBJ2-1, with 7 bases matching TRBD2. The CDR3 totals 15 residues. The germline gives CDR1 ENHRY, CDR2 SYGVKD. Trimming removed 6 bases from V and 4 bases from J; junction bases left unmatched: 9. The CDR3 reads CAIRRAGTTYNEQFF. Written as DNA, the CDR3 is TGTGCCATCAGGAGAGCCGGGACTACTTACAATGAGCAGTTCTTC.

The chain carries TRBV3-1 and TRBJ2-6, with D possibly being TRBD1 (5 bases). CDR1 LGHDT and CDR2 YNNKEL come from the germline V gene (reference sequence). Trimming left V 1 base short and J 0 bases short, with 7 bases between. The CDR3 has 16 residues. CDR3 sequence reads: CASSQGQHSGANVLTF. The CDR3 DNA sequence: TGTGCCAGCAGCCAAGGACAGCACTCTGGGGCCAACGTCCTGACTTTC.

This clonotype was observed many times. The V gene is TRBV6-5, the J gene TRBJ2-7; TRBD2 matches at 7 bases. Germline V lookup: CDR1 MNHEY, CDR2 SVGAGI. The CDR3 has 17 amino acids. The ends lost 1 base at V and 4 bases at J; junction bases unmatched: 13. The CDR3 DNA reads TGTGCCAGCAGTTACTTCCCGGACCCGGGAGGAGCTTACGAGCAGTACTTC. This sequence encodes CASSYFPDPGGAYEQYF.

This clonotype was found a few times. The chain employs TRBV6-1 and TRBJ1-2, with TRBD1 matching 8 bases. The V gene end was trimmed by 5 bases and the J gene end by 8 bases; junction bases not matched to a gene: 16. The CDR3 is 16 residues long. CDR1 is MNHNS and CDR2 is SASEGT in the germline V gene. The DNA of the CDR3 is TGTGCCAGCAGTCAACCTACTACGACAGGGGCAAGAGGCTACACCTTC. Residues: CASSQPTTTGARGYTF.

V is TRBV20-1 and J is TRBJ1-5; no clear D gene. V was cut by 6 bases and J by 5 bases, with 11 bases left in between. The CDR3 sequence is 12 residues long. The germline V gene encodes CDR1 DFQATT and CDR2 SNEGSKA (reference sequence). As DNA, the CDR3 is TGCAGTGCCATATGGCCGTATCAGCCCCAGCATTTT. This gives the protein CSAIWPYQPQHF.

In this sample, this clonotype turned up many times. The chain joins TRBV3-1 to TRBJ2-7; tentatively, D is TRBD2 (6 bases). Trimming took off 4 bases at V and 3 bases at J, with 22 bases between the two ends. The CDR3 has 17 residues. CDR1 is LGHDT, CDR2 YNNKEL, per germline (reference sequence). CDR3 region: CASSPGSLPDGSYEQYF. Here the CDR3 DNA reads TGTGCCAGCAGCCCCGGTTCCTTACCGGACGGGAGCTACGAGCAGTACTTC.

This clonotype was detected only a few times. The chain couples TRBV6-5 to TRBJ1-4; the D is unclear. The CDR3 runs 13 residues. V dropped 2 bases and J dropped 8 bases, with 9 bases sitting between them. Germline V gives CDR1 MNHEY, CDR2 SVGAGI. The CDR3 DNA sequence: TGTGCCAGCAGTTACGGGCAGACGGAAAAACTGTTTTTT. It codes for CASSYGQTEKLFF.

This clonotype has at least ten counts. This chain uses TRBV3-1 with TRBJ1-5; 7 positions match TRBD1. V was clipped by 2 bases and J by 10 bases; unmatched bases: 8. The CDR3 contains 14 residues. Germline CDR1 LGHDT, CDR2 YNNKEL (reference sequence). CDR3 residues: CASSQSGQARPQHF. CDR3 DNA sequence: TGTGCCAGCAGCCAATCCGGACAGGCCAGACCCCAGCATTTT.

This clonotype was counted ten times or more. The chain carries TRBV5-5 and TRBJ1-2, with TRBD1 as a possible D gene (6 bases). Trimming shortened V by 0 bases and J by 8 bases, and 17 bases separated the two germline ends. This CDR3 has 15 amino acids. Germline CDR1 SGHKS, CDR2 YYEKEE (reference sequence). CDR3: CASSLALQGKGGYTF. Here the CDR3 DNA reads TGTGCCAGCAGCTTGGCCCTACAGGGTAAGGGCGGCTACACCTTC. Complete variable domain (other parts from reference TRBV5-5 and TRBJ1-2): DAGVTQSPTHLIKTRGQQVTLRCSPISGHKSVSWYQQVLGQGPQFIFQYYEKEERGRGNFPDRFSARQFPNYSSELNVNALLLGDSALYLCASSLALQGKGGYTFGSGTRLTVV.

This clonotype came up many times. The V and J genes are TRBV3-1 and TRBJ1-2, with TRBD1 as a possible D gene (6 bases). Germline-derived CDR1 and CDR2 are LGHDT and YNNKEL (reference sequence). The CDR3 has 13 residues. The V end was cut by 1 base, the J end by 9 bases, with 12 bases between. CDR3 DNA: TGTGCCAGCAGCCAAGTACAGGGTGTTAGCTACACCTTC. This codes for CASSQVQGVSYTF.

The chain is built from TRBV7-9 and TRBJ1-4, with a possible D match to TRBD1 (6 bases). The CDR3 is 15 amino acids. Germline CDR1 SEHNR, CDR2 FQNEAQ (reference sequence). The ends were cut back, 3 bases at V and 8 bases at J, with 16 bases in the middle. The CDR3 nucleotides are TGTGCCAGCAGCTTGACCCCCGGGGGGCCGGAAAAACTGTTTTTT. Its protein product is CASSLTPGGPEKLFF.

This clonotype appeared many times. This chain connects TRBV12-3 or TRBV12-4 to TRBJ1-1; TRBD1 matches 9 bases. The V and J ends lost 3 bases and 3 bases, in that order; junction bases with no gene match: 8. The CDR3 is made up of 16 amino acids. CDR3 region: CASSLGQGTPDTEAFF. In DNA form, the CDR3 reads TGTGCCAGCAGTTTGGGACAGGGAACCCCGGACACTGAAGCTTTCTTT.

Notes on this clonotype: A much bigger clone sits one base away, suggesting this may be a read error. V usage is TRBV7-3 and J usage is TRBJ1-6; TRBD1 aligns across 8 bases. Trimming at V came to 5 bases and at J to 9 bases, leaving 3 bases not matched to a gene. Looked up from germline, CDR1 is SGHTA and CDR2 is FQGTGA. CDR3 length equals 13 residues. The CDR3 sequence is CASSPDRVSPLHF. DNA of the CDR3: TGTGCCAGCAGCCCGGACAGGGTTTCACCCCTCCACTTT.

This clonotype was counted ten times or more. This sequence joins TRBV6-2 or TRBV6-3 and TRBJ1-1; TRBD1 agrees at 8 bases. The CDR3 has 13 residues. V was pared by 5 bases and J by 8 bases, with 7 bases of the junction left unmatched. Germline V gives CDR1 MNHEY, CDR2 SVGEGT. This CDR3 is CASSPYRTGEAFF. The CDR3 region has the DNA TGTGCCAGCAGTCCCTACCGGACAGGGGAAGCTTTCTTT.

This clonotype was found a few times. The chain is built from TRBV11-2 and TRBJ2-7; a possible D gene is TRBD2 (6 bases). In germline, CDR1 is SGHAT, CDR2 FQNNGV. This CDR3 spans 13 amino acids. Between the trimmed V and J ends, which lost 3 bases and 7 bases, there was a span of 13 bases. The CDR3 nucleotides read TGTGCCAGCAGCTTTGAGTGGGGGGATGAGCAGTACTTC. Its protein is CASSFEWGDEQYF.

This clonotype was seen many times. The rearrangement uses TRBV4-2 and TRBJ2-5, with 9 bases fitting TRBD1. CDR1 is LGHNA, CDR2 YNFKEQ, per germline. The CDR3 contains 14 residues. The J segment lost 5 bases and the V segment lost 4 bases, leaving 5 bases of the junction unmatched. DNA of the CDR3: TGTGCCAGCAGCCGAGGGACAGGGAGTGAGACCCAGTACTTC. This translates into CASSRGTGSETQYF.

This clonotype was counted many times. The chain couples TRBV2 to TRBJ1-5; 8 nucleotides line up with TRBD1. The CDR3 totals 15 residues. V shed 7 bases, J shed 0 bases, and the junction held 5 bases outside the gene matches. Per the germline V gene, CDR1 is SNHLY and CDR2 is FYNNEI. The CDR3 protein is CASNDGTGSNQPQHF. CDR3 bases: TGTGCCAGCAACGATGGGACAGGTAGCAATCAGCCCCAGCATTTT.

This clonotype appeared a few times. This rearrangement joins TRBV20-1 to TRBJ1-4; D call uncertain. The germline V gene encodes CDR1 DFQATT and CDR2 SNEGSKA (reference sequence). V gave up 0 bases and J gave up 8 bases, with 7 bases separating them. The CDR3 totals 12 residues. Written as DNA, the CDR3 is TGCAGTGCTAGAGACAGCTTCGAAAAACTGTTTTTT. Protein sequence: CSARDSFEKLFF.

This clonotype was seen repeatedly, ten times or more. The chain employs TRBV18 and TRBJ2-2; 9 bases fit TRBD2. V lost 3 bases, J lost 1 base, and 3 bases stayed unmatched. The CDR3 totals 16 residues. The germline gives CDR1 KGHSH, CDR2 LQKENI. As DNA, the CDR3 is TGTGCCAGCTCACCGCTAGCGGGGAGGAACACCGGGGAGCTGTTTTTT. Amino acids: CASSPLAGRNTGELFF.

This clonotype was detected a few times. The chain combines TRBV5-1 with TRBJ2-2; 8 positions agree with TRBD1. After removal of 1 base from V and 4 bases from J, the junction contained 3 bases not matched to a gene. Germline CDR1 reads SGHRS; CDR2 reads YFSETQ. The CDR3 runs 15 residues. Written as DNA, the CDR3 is TGCGCCAGCAGCTTGTACAGGGGGGCCACCGGGGAGCTGTTTTTT. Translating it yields CASSLYRGATGELFF.

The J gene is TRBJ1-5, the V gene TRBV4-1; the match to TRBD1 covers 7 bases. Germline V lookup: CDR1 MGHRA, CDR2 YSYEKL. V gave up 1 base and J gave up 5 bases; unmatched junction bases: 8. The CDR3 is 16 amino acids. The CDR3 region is CASSQGWRQGDQPQHF. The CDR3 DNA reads TGCGCCAGCAGCCAAGGTTGGCGACAGGGTGATCAGCCCCAGCATTTT.